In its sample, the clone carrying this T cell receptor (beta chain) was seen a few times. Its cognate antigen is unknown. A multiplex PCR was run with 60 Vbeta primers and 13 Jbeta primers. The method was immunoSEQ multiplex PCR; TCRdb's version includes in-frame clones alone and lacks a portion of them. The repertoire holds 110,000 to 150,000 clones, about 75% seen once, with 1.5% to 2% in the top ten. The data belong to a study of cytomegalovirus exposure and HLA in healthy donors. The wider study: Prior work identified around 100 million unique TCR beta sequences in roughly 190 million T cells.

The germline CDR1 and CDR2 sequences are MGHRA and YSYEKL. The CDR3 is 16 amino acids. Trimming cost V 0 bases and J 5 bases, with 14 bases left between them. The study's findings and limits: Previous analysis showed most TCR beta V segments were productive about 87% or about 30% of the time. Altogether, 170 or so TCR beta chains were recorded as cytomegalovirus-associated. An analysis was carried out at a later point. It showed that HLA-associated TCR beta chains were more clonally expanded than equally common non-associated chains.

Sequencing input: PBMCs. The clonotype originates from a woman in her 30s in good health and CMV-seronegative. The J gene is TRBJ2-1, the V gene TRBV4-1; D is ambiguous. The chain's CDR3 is CASSQDYTVVHNEQFF. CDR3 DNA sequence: TGCGCCAGCAGCCAAGATTATACGGTCGTCCACAATGAGCAGTTCTTC.